These T cell receptor beta chains were read from a single sample in a study of CD8 T cells in Susac syndrome. TCRdb fed the immunoSEQ multiplex PCR reads into MiXCR, producing one record per CDR3 protein. The repertoire holds roughly 120,000 distinct CDR3 sequences, with over 85% as singletons. Sequencing input: CD8+ T cells from PBMCs. These receptors were collected from a human donor with multiple sclerosis. The CDR3 runs from the conserved cysteine through the conserved F or W. The D gene is left open where the match is weak. Not all rows give a size; the values are once, few, many and, for expanded clones, a class.

cdr3_nt	cdr3_aa	d_call	v_call	clone_size	j_call
TGTGCCAGCAGTTACGACGGCATACGCTACGAGCAGTACTTC	CASSYDGIRYEQYF	-	TRBV12-3/TRBV12-4	-	TRBJ2-7
TGTGCCAGTAGTTCTCGGACAGGAACTAACTATGGCTACACCTTC	CASSSRTGTNYGYTF	TRBD1	TRBV19	-	TRBJ1-2
TGTGCCAGCAGCCAAGATGCGACTAGCGGGGGGATTAGCACAGATACGCAGTATTTT	CASSQDATSGGISTDTQYF	TRBD2	TRBV3-1	-	TRBJ2-3
TGTGCCAGCTCAAGGGACCCCAGGGACACTGAAGCTTTCTTT	CASSRDPRDTEAFF	-	TRBV18	-	TRBJ1-1
TGTGCCAGCCAGATCCGGGACAGGGGTACTGAAGCTTTCTTT	CASQIRDRGTEAFF	TRBD1	TRBV27	-	TRBJ1-1
TGTGCCAGCAGCCAAGGGACAGGGGGTGGAGAGACCCAGTACTTC	CASSQGTGGGETQYF	TRBD1	TRBV3-1	-	TRBJ2-5
TGTGCCTGGACCGGCGGGAGGGCCAATGAGCAGTTCTTC	CAWTGGRANEQFF	TRBD2	TRBV30	-	TRBJ2-1
TGTGCCAGCCTAATCAGGGGGGCCGCTGAAGCTTTCTTT	CASLIRGAAEAFF	TRBD1	TRBV6-2/TRBV6-3	-	TRBJ1-1
TGTGCCAGCAGCTCGGGACAGGGGATGATCACCGGGGAGCTGTTTTTT	CASSSGQGMITGELFF	TRBD1	TRBV28	-	TRBJ2-2
TGCGCCAGCAGCCCTAGATCCCTAGGCCAGCCCCAGCATTTT	CASSPRSLGQPQHF	-	TRBV4-1	-	TRBJ1-5
TGTGCCAGCAGCTTAGATGGTTGGCGGGAGATCCCAGATACGCAGTATTTT	CASSLDGWREIPDTQYF	TRBD2	TRBV7-8	-	TRBJ2-3
TGTGCCAGCAGCGAGGACGGCTTAGGGCACGAGCAGTACTTC	CASSEDGLGHEQYF	-	TRBV28	once	TRBJ2-7
TGTGCCAGCAGCCCCTACCGAGGCAGGGGGCGCTTTACTGAAGCTTTCTTT	CASSPYRGRGRFTEAFF	TRBD1	TRBV3-1	-	TRBJ1-1
TGTGCCACCCTCAGCGGTACCTCCTACGAGCAGTACTTC	CATLSGTSYEQYF	-	TRBV19	-	TRBJ2-7
TGTGCCAGCAGCCCCAGCGGGGGGAACACCGGGGAGCTGTTTTTT	CASSPSGGNTGELFF	TRBD2	TRBV12-3/TRBV12-4	-	TRBJ2-2
TGCGCCAGCAGCCAAGAAGGAGGGCCGAGGACAGATACGCAGTATTTT	CASSQEGGPRTDTQYF	-	TRBV4-1	-	TRBJ2-3
TGTGCCAGCAGCTTAGCAGCGGGGGATCAGCCCCAGCATTTT	CASSLAAGDQPQHF	-	TRBV7-9	-	TRBJ1-5
TGCAGCGTTCTGACAGGGGACCGCTACGAGCAGTACTTC	CSVLTGDRYEQYF	TRBD1	TRBV29-1	few	TRBJ2-7
TGCAGTGCTAGGGTCGCGTGGGCCCCGTCGGAGACCCAGTACTTC	CSARVAWAPSETQYF	-	TRBV20-1	once	TRBJ2-5
TGTGCCACCAGTGGGAAGAGTTTCTATGGCTACACCTTC	CATSGKSFYGYTF	-	TRBV24-1	-	TRBJ1-2
TGTGCCAGCAGCGCCCGGGACAGGGGGAGCTCTGGAAACACCATATATTTT	CASSARDRGSSGNTIYF	TRBD1	TRBV9	-	TRBJ1-3
TGTGCCAGCAGTGAAAGCAGGGGCCACGAGCAGTACTTC	CASSESRGHEQYF	-	TRBV25-1	-	TRBJ2-7